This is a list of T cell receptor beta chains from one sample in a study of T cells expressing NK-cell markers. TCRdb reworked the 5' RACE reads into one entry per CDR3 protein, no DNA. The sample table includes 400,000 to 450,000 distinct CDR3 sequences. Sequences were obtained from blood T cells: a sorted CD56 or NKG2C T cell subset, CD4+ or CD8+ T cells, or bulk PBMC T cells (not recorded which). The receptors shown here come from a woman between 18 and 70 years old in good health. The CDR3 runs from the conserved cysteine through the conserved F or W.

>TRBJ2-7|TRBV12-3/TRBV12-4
CASSFLAGASYEQYF
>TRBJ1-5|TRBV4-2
CASSQEVNSPSLQRHF
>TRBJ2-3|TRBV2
CASSRNLDSSTDTQYF
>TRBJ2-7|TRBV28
CASSLGVRGGVYEQYF
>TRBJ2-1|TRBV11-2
CASSPGAGTHNEQFF
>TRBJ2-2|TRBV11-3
CASSLVSGTGELFF
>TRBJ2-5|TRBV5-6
CASSLGGRDYQYF
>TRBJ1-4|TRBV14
CASSQVRNSHNEKLFF
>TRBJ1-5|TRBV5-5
CASSLAANQPQHF
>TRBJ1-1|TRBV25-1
CASSDPRTGRNTEAFF
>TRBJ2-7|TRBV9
CASSQAGGPGEQYF
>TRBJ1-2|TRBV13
CASSYYGDKSDGYTF
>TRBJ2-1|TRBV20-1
CSASGGAIVREQFF
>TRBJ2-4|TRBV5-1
CASSLGTENIQYF
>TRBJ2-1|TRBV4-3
CASSHGTLDSNEQFF
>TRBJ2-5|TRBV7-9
CASSQGMGGQETQYF
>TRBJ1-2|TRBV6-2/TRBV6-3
CASTILEGRYGYTF
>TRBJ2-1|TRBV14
CASSQGYGTQNDEQFF
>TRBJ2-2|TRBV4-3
CASSQDLSSLDTGELFF
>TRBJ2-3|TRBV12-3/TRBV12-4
CASTPFWGRNPDTQYF
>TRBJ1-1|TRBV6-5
CASSYSGGRTRRAFF
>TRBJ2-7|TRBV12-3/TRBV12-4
CASSSHRVGVAEQYF
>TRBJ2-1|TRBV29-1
CSGDPGQGSNEQFF
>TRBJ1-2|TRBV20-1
CSAPRGNYGYTF
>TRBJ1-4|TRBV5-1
CASSLGQGSEKLFF
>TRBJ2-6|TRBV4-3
CASSMERWVANVLTF
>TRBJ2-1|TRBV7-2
CASSLDEGSGYNEQFF
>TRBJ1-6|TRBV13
CASSLGLPPYNSPLHF
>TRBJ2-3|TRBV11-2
CASSLEVGGGTDTQYF
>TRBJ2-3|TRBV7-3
CASSWAGSTDTQYF
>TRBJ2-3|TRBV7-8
CASRPPGTSGGENTQYF
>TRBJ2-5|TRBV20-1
CSARGDSGVQTQYF
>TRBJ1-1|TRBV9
CASSVGPMNTEAFF
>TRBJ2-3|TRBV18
CASSPPRPGGGDTQYF
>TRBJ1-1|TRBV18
CASSHFQGAENTEAFF
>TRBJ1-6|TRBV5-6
CASSSDRQSPLHF
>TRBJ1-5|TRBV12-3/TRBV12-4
CASSSGTRGNQPQHF
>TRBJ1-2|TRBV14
CASSQGRQYGYTF
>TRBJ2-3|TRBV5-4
CASSPPGLTDTQYF
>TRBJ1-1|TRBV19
CASRRDTNTEAFF
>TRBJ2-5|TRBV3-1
CASSPQEFQETQYF
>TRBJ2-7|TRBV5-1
CASSLSPGQGTYEQYF
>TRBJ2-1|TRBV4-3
CASSQGTSGGGNEQFF
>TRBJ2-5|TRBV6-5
CASSFDRMQTQYF
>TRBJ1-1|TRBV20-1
CSASNVRGTEAFF
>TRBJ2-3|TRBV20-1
CSPWGPTTDTQYF
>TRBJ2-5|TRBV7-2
CASSLLRIQETQYF
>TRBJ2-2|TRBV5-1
CASSFRDRNTGELFF
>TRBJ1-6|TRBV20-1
CSASRFGDNSPLHF
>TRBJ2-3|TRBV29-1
CSVPPGTGSDTQYF
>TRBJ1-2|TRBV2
CASKAPNYGYTF
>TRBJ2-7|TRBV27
CASSSLAGVGSYEQYF
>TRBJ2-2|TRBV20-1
CSARVAGDPNTGELFF
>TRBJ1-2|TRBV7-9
CASSPAGVNYGYTF
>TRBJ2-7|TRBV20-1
CSGIPRYEQYF
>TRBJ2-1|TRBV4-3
CASSQEWGGEQFF
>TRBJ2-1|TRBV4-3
CASSQDPRGVSYNEQFF